The 12 T cell receptor beta chains below all came from one sample that was sequenced in a study of blood T cells in healthy people across ages (dated by TCRdb to the mid-2010s). Library method: 5' RACE. The sample was run on an Illumina HiSeq 2500. A second PCR of about 7 to 12 cycles was run with a J-beta primer mix and a sample-barcoded 5' primer. TCRdb itself trimmed the public reads at Q25 with fastp, ran MiXCR and retained productive beta chains. Each record represents a unique CDR3 protein, reported with the most common genes and DNA among its rows. For this sample there are over a million distinct CDR3 sequences; around 45% appear just once. The ten largest clones add up to 18% of the sample. Sequenced: blood. These receptors were taken from a woman aged 55-70 years in good health.

The chain joins TRBV20-1 to TRBJ2-6, with D maybe TRBD1 (6 bases). Germline V CDR1 and CDR2: DFQATT, SNEGSKA (reference sequence). The CDR3 extends over 17 amino acids. V was clipped by 1 base and J by 0 bases, with 13 bases between them. CDR3 protein: CSARGPGAISGANVLTF. CDR3 bases: TGCAGTGCTAGAGGGCCAGGGGCGATCTCTGGGGCCAACGTCCTGACTTTC.

The rearrangement links TRBV27 to TRBJ2-3; D tentatively fits TRBD1 or TRBD2 (5 bases each). With 6 bases removed from V and 0 bases from J, the gap between germline ends came to 16 bases. There are 16 residues in the CDR3. Germline V lookup: CDR1 MNHEY, CDR2 SMNVEV (reference sequence). The CDR3 protein is CASRGWDGISTDTQYF. The CDR3 DNA reads as TGTGCCAGCAGGGGTTGGGACGGGATTAGCACAGATACGCAGTATTTT.

A remark on this clonotype: This could be a read error, since a much larger clone is one nucleotide away. The chain recombines TRBV5-6 with TRBJ1-1; TRBD1 might be the D (6 bases). The CDR3 is 13 residues long. Germline-derived CDR1 and CDR2 are SGHDT and YYEEEE. V dropped 3 bases and J dropped 1 base, with 7 bases sitting between them. CDR3 amino acids: CASSWGQNTEAFF. As DNA, the CDR3 is TGTGCCAGCAGCTGGGGACAGAACACTGAAGCTTTCTTT.

This chain joins TRBV6-5 and TRBJ2-7; 8 bases map to TRBD2. Germline CDR1 is MNHEY and CDR2 is SVGAGI. Trimming removed 4 bases from V and 4 bases from J; junction bases left unmatched: 9. The CDR3 loop spans 15 amino acids. The CDR3 spells CASSSRDSGVYEQYF. CDR3 coding DNA: TGTGCCAGCAGTTCCCGGGATAGCGGGGTATACGAGCAGTACTTC.

The rearrangement links TRBV20-1 to TRBJ2-7; D gene unclear. This CDR3 comprises 17 residues. Trimming shortened V by 6 bases and J by 1 base, and 25 bases separated the two germline ends. In germline, CDR1 is DFQATT, CDR2 SNEGSKA (reference sequence). CDR3 DNA: TGCAGTGCGTCGGCCATAGGATTATTAGATCGGTCCTACGAGCAGTACTTC. Its protein product is CSASAIGLLDRSYEQYF.

Only a few counts were recorded for this clonotype. The chain links TRBV7-8 to TRBJ2-7, with TRBD2 identical over 14 bases. Trimming cost V 2 bases and J 5 bases; bases outside gene matches: 8. The germline V gene encodes CDR1 SGHVS and CDR2 FQNEAQ. This CDR3 is 17 amino acids long. The CDR3 here is CASSLPSGTSGRHEQYF. CDR3 coding DNA: TGTGCCAGCAGCTTACCGTCGGGGACTAGCGGGAGACACGAGCAGTACTTC.

J is TRBJ2-1 and V is TRBV5-5, with 8 bases that match TRBD2. Germline V lookup: CDR1 SGHKS, CDR2 YYEKEE (reference sequence). The ends lost 3 bases at V and 5 bases at J; junction bases unmatched: 4. This CDR3 has 14 residues. The CDR3 nucleotides are TGTGCCAGCAGCTGGGGACTAGTAAACAATGAGCAGTTCTTC. Translated: CASSWGLVNNEQFF.

In this sample, this clonotype turned up many times. Since a much larger clone is just one base distant, this may be a read error. The chain couples TRBV4-2 to TRBJ2-7; D may be TRBD1 (6 bases). V lost 0 bases, J lost 0 bases, and 9 bases lay in between. The CDR3 runs 15 residues. Germline V gives CDR1 LGHNA, CDR2 YNFKEQ. Here the CDR3 reads CASSQDRGGSYEQYF. As DNA, the CDR3 is TGTGCCAGCAGCCAAGATCGAGGGGGCTCCTACGAGCAGTACTTC.

The V gene is TRBV9, the J gene TRBJ2-7; TRBD2 matches at 11 bases. J was trimmed by 3 bases and V by 5 bases; bases with no gene match: 4. The CDR3 extends over 14 amino acids. CDR1 and CDR2 (germline): SGDLS, YYNGEE. The CDR3 loop reads CASSGTSGNYEQYF. As DNA, the CDR3 is TGTGCCAGCAGTGGGACTAGCGGCAACTACGAGCAGTACTTC.

With regard to this clonotype: A single base separates this from a much larger clone, so it may be a read error. The CDR3, as DNA: TGTGCCAGCAGTGAAGCGTTCCAGGGGGCGGATGAGCAGTTCTTC. Its protein product is CASSEAFQGADEQFF. V usage is TRBV2 and J usage is TRBJ2-1; 8 bases map to TRBD1. V lost 0 bases and J lost 8; bases outside the gene matches: 6. The V gene's germline CDR1 is SNHLY and CDR2 FYNNEI. The CDR3 totals 15 residues.

This clonotype was seen only a few times. The V and J genes are TRBV9 and TRBJ2-6; D may be TRBD2 (5 bases). CDR1 and CDR2 from the germline V gene are SGDLS and YYNGEE. Trimming stripped 1 base from V and 2 bases from J, with 13 bases between. This CDR3 comprises 17 residues. The CDR3 spells CASSVLPAGTGANVLTF. CDR3 sequence (DNA): TGTGCCAGCAGCGTATTACCTGCCGGGACTGGGGCCAACGTCCTGACTTTC.

The chain carries TRBV4-1 and TRBJ2-1; tentatively, D is TRBD1 or TRBD2 (5 bases each). This CDR3 comprises 17 residues. The V gene's germline CDR1 is MGHRA and CDR2 YSYEKL. V shed 0 bases and J shed 3 bases, with 15 bases lying between them. CDR3 sequence (DNA): TGCGCCAGCAGCCAAGATGGGGGAATGGGACGCTACAATGAGCAGTTCTTC. This sequence encodes CASSQDGGMGRYNEQFF.